This T cell receptor (beta chain) was documented in a study of T cells in Graves' hyperthyroidism and ophthalmopathy. Amplified TCR beta CDR3 regions came from RNA transcripts. The primer set for the first-round RT-PCR of the TCR CDR3 was HTBI. TCRdb re-analysed the multiplex PCR reads in MiXCR, keeping a single row per CDR3 protein. The profile covers around 300,000 distinct CDR3 sequences, with approximately 14% appearing a single time and about 22% taken by the ten largest. About this clonotype: One end of the junction is discordant with germline, which a read error may explain.

The germline V gene encodes CDR1 SSHAT and CDR2 FNYEAQ (reference sequence). This CDR3 comprises 16 residues. This sequence originates from a woman in her twenties or thirties with Graves' hyperthyroidism. The sequencing input was blood. This sequence joins TRBV7-7 and TRBJ2-5; TRBD1 agrees at 11 bases. CDR3 sequence (DNA): TGTGCTAGCAGCTTAAGGGACAGGGGGTGGTATGCGACCCAGTACTTC. Translation gives CASSLRDRGWYATQYF.